These 20 T cell receptor beta chains came from one sample sequenced in a study of blood T cell repertoires in COVID-19. Here immunoSEQ multiplex PCR was the method, and the copy in TCRdb shows in-frame clones only, minus some. The table has around 260,000 clones, more than 75% seen once; the top ten hold roughly 9.8%. Input material: peripheral blood. Every receptor here comes from a man aged 40-55 years who had recovered from COVID-19.

This clone appeared a single time. The CDR3 sequence is CSVDPRGSGRSSTDTQYF. The CDR3, as DNA: TGCAGCGTGGATCCTCGGGGTAGCGGGAGGTCTAGCACAGATACGCAGTATTTT. The chain uses TRBV29-1 and TRBJ2-3; 10 nucleotides agree with TRBD2. Germline V lookup: CDR1 SQVTM, CDR2 ANQGSEA. V was pared by 6 bases and J by 0 bases, with 15 bases of the junction left unmatched. The CDR3 has 18 amino acids.

V usage is TRBV5-6 and J usage is TRBJ2-4; D unclear. V lost 0 bases and J 0 bases, leaving 10 bases between the germline ends. CDR3 length: 16 amino acids. Per the germline V gene, CDR1 is SGHDT and CDR2 is YYEEEE. The CDR3 here is CASSLDSFIAKNIQYF. Written as DNA, the CDR3 is TGTGCCAGCAGCTTGGACAGTTTTATAGCCAAAAACATTCAGTACTTC.

The chain employs TRBV12-3 or TRBV12-4 and TRBJ1-5; D is unclear. CDR3 size: 11 residues. V lost 6 bases, J lost 6 bases, and 6 bases lay in between. The CDR3 region has the DNA TGTGCCAGCAGCCCTAGTCAGCCCCAGCATTTT. Translated, it gives CASSPSQPQHF.

The gene calls are TRBV19 and TRBJ2-5; 8 nucleotides match TRBD1. CDR1 and CDR2 (germline): LNHDA, SQIVND (reference sequence). The junction had 3 bases not matched to a gene; V was cut back by 2 bases and J by 1 base. This CDR3 spans 15 amino acids. CDR3 protein: CASSIQTGVQETQYF. The DNA of the CDR3 is TGTGCCAGTAGTATACAGACAGGGGTCCAAGAGACCCAGTACTTC.

The chain employs TRBV27 and TRBJ1-2, with 8 bases lining up with TRBD1. CDR3 size: 13 residues. The junction had 8 bases not matched to a gene; V was cut back by 6 bases and J by 8 bases. Germline lookup yields CDR1 MNHEY and CDR2 SMNVEV (reference sequence). CDR3 in DNA: TGTGCCAGCAGAGGGACAGGTCCCCGAGGCTACACCTTC. It specifies CASRGTGPRGYTF.

This rearrangement joins TRBV6-5 to TRBJ2-7; tentative D call: TRBD2 (5 bases). The CDR3 has 14 residues. The germline V and J ends were trimmed by 7 bases and 0 bases, with 13 bases remaining between them. Germline V gives CDR1 MNHEY, CDR2 SVGAGI. The CDR3 here is CASTTGLSSYEQYF. In DNA, the CDR3 is TGTGCCAGCACCACGGGATTAAGCTCCTACGAGCAGTACTTC.

The chain uses TRBV10-3 and TRBJ2-5; D ambiguous. Trimming took 4 bases from V and 2 from J, leaving 8 bases between them. CDR1 ENHRY and CDR2 SYGVKD come from the germline V gene. The CDR3 spans 13 residues. The CDR3 loop is CAISGAGQETQYF. In DNA form, the CDR3 reads TGTGCCATCAGTGGAGCCGGGCAAGAGACCCAGTACTTC.

This chain links TRBV11-3 with TRBJ2-2; 7 bases agree with TRBD1. This CDR3 is built from 16 residues. Germline V gives CDR1 SGHNT, CDR2 YENEEA. V was clipped by 5 bases and J by 2 bases; unmatched bases: 8. Here the CDR3 DNA reads TGTGCCAGCAGCCCCCCGGGGACAGCTAACACCGGGGAGCTGTTTTTT. Protein sequence: CASSPPGTANTGELFF.

This sequence joins TRBV19 and TRBJ1-5; possible D gene TRBD1, 6 bases. The germline CDR1 and CDR2 sequences are LNHDA and SQIVND (reference sequence). The V end lost 7 bases, the J end lost 2 bases, and 15 bases lay between the germline ends. The CDR3 length is 15 residues. CDR3 DNA: TGTGCCAGTAATTCCAGGGGAGTAGGCAATCAGCCCCAGCATTTT. Protein: CASNSRGVGNQPQHF.

This sequence joins TRBV9 and TRBJ2-3; TRBD1 matches 11 bases. Germline CDR1 and CDR2: SGDLS and YYNGEE. Germline trimming cut 3 bases from V and 4 bases from J; bases unmatched to any gene: 4. The CDR3 totals 15 residues. The CDR3 protein is CASSAGQGGPDTQYF. The CDR3 coding sequence is TGTGCCAGCAGCGCGGGACAGGGGGGACCAGATACGCAGTATTTT. The full variable domain, its missing parts supplied by reference TRBV9 and TRBJ2-3, is DSGVTQTPKHLITATGQRVTLRCSPRSGDLSVYWYQQSLDQGLQFLIQYYNGEERAKGNILERFSAQQFPDLHSELNLSSLELGDSALYFCASSAGQGGPDTQYFGPGTRLTVL.

This chain joins TRBV4-3 and TRBJ2-3; 12 bases align to TRBD2. J lost 0 bases, V lost 3 bases, and 10 bases had no gene match. CDR1 and CDR2 from the germline V gene are LGHNA and YSLEER. The CDR3 has 19 residues. CDR3 in amino acids: CASSQGPRTSGASTDTQYF. CDR3 nucleotide sequence: TGCGCCAGCAGCCAGGGCCCTCGGACTAGCGGGGCCAGCACAGATACGCAGTATTTT.

The CDR3 loop reads CASSRDSSLEKLFF. The CDR3 nucleotides read TGCGCCAGCAGCCGGGACAGTAGCCTTGAAAAACTGTTTTTT. The V call is TRBV5-1, the J call TRBJ1-4, with 7 bases identical to TRBD1. CDR1 is SGHRS and CDR2 is YFSETQ in the germline V gene. This CDR3 comprises 14 residues. The V gene end was trimmed by 4 bases and the J gene end by 7 bases; junction bases not matched to a gene: 7.

CDR3 sequence (DNA): TGTGCCAGCTCACCCCGGCTACAGGCTACCATCTATGGCTACACCTTC. Encoded protein: CASSPRLQATIYGYTF. The rearrangement joins TRBV18 to TRBJ1-2; weak D call: TRBD1 (5 bases). The length of the CDR3 is 16 residues. Germline CDR1 and CDR2: KGHSH and LQKENI. Trimming left V 3 bases short and J 4 bases short, with 18 bases between.

This chain connects TRBV19 to TRBJ2-1, with D maybe TRBD2 (5 bases). In germline, CDR1 is LNHDA, CDR2 SQIVND (reference sequence). Trimming removed 8 bases from V and 0 bases from J, with 14 bases in between. The CDR3 covers 15 residues. CDR3 loop: CASAPSGISYNEQFF. CDR3 bases: TGTGCCAGTGCTCCCAGCGGAATCTCCTACAATGAGCAGTTCTTC.

The chain employs TRBV10-3 and TRBJ2-3; 11 bases agree with TRBD2. The CDR3 contains 17 residues. With V trimmed by 6 bases and J by 7 bases, 15 bases remained unmatched. Germline CDR1 reads ENHRY; CDR2 reads SYGVKD. CDR3 residues: CAIRLAGAKGPTNTQYF. CDR3 coding DNA: TGTGCCATCAGACTAGCGGGAGCGAAAGGCCCCACGAATACGCAGTATTTT.

The chain has TRBV7-2 and TRBJ2-3; no reliable D call. The CDR3 sequence is 15 residues long. V was pared by 6 bases and J by 6 bases, with 19 bases between. CDR1 SGHTA and CDR2 FQGNSA come from the germline V gene. Here the CDR3 reads CASSRSIPLWDTQYF. CDR3 nucleotides: TGTGCCAGCAGTCGTAGCATTCCCCTATGGGATACGCAGTATTTT.

The V call is TRBV6-6, the J call TRBJ2-5; D gene uncertain. Germline CDR1 is MNHNY and CDR2 is SVGAGI (reference sequence). The CDR3 is made up of 13 amino acids. The V gene lost 8 bases and the J gene lost 7 bases, with 17 bases spanning the gap. CDR3 in amino acids: CASSELGSGTQYF. DNA for the CDR3: TGTGCCAGCTCCGAGTTGGGTTCGGGGACCCAGTACTTC.

The CDR3 sequence: CSVDRGIRDNEQFF. CDR3 in DNA: TGCAGCGTTGACAGGGGTATTAGGGACAATGAGCAGTTCTTC. This sequence joins TRBV29-1 and TRBJ2-1; weak D call: TRBD1 (6 bases). The CDR3 loop spans 14 amino acids. Germline CDR1 is SQVTM and CDR2 is ANQGSEA. Trimming stripped 3 bases from V and 5 bases from J, with 14 bases between.

This clone was counted once. This chain connects TRBV27 to TRBJ2-7; tentatively, D is TRBD2 (5 bases). The CDR3 is made up of 13 amino acids. Germline loops: CDR1 MNHEY, CDR2 SMNVEV (reference sequence). Trimming removed 8 bases at V and 3 bases at J, with 14 bases between. DNA for the CDR3: TGTGCCAGCCTGGATCCACGGGGCTACGAGCAGTACTTC. Encoded protein: CASLDPRGYEQYF.

A few counts support this clone. The genes are TRBV15 and TRBJ2-2; possibly TRBD2 for D (6 bases). Trimming removed 4 bases from V and 0 bases from J, with 9 bases in between. Germline V gene lookup returns CDR1 LNHNV and CDR2 YYDKDF (reference sequence). CDR3 size: 15 residues. CDR3 sequence (DNA): TGTGCCACCAGCACGGGGGATTCGAACACCGGGGAGCTGTTTTTT. Its protein is CATSTGDSNTGELFF.